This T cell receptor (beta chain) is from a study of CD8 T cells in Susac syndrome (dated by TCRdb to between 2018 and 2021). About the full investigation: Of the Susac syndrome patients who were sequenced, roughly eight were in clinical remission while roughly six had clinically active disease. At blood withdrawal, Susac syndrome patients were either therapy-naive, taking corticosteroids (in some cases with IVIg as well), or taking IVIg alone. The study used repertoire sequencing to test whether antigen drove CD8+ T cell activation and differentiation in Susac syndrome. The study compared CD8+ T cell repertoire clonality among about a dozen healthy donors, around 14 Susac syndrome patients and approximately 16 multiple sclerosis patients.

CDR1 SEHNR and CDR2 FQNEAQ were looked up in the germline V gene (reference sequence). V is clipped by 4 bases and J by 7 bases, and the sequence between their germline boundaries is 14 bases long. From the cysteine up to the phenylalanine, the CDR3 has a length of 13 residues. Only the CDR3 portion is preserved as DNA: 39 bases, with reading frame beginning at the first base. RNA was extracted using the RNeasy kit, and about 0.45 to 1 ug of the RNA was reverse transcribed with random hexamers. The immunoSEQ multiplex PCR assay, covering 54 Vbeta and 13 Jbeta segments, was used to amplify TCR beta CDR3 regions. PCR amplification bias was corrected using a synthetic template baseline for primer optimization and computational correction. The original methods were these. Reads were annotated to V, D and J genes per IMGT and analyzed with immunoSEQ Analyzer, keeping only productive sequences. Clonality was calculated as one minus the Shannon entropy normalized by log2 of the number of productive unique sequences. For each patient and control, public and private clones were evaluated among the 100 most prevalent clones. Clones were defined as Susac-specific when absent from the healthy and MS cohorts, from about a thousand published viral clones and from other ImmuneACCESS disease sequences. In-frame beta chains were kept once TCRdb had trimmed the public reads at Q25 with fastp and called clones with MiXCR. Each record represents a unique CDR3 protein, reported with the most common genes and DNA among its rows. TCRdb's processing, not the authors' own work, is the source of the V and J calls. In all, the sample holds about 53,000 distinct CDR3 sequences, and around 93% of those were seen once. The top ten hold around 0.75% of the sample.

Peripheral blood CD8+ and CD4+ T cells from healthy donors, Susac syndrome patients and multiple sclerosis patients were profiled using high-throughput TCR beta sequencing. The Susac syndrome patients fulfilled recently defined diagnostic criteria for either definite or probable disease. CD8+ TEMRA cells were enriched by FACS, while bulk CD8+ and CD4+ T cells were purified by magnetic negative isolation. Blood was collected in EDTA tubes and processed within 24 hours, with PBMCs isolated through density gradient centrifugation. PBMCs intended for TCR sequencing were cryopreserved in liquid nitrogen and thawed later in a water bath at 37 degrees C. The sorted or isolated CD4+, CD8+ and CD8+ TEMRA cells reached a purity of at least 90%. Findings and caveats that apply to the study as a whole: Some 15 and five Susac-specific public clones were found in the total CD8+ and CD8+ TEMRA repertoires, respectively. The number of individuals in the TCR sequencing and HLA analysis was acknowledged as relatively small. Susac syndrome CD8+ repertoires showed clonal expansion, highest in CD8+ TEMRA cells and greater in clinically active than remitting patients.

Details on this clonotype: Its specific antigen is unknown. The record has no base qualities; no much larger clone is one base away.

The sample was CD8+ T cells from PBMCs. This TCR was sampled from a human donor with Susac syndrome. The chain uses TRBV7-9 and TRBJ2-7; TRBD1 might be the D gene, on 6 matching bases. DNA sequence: TGTGCCAGCAGCTCGGACAGTCGGAGAGAGCAGTACTTC. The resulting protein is CASSSDSRREQYF.